The clone carrying this T cell receptor (beta chain) has only one observation. TCRdb's copy holds only in-frame clones and misses some; the assay was immunoSEQ multiplex PCR. Of under 70,000 clones listed, roughly nine tenths were seen once; the top ten hold approximately 7%. This entry belongs to a study of blood T cell repertoires in COVID-19. Study summary: The origin of the acute and convalescent COVID-19 samples was the United States, Italy and Spain.

CDR3 size: 18 residues. Germline CDR1 is LGHNA and CDR2 is YNFKEQ. V shed 1 base and J shed 7 bases, with 20 bases lying between them. Sequencing was done on a sample of peripheral blood. The chain recombines TRBV4-2 with TRBJ1-6, with D possibly TRBD1 on 5 matching bases. The receptor was isolated from a woman aged 60-75 years with active or convalescent COVID-19. The CDR3 DNA reads TGTGCCAGCAGCCAAGCTAGTTTCCATAACAGGCGGAATTCACCCCTCCACTTT. Residues: CASSQASFHNRRNSPLHF.